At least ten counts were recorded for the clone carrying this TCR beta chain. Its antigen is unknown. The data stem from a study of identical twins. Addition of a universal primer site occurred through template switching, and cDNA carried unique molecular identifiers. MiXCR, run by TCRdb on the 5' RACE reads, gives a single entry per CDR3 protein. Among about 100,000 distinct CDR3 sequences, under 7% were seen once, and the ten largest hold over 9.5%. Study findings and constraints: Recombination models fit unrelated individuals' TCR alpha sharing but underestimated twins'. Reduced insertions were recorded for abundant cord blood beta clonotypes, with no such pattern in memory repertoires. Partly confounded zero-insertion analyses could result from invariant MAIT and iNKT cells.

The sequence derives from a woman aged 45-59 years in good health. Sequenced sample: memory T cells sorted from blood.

CDR3 nucleotide sequence: TGTGCCAGCGCCAGCGGACTAGCGGGAGGCCGCGGGTTTGAGCAGTTCTTC. Encoded protein: CASASGLAGGRGFEQFF. The rearrangement joins TRBV7-2 to TRBJ2-1, with 14 bases aligning to TRBD2. The trim removed 8 bases at V and 9 bases at J, leaving 15 bases unmatched. CDR3 length equals 17 residues. CDR1 and CDR2 from the germline V gene are SGHTA and FQGNSA.